The T cell receptor beta chain described here comes from a study of CD8+CD57+ T cells in acquired aplastic anemia. The CDR3 length is 13 residues. The V and J ends lost 9 bases and 7 bases, in that order; junction bases with no gene match: 8. The germline CDR1 and CDR2 sequences are KGHDR and SFDVKD. Genomic DNA, serving as template, underwent TCR beta VDJ and CDR3 profiling. TCRdb reprocessed the reads via MiXCR and lists one record per CDR3 protein. The sample holds about 160,000 distinct CDR3 sequences, around 45% seen once. The receptor was derived from a human donor in good health. The chain combines TRBV24-1 with TRBJ2-1, with 7 bases fitting TRBD1. Specimen: sorted CD4+, CD8+, or CD8+CD57+ T cells (not recorded which) from PBMCs. DNA of the CDR3: TGTGCCACCTCTAACCCGGGACAGAATGAGCAGTTCTTC. Its translation: CATSNPGQNEQFF.